Listed below are T cell receptor beta chains from one sample, sequenced in a study of blood T cell repertoires in COVID-19. Sequencing was performed with immunoSEQ multiplex PCR; in TCRdb, only in-frame clones are kept and a portion is missing. Of about 250,000 clones listed, roughly 90% are singletons. Sequencing was performed on peripheral blood. These receptors came from a middle-aged woman who had recovered from COVID-19. CDR3s include the opening cysteine and the closing phenylalanine or tryptophan. A D gene is named only where the DNA matches it firmly.

>TRBV5-1|TRBD2|TRBJ2-1
CASSTRLAGGLYNEQFF
TGCGCCAGCAGCACGAGACTAGCGGGAGGACTCTACAATGAGCAGTTCTTC
>TRBV4-1|.|TRBJ1-3
CASSREGSKGNTIYF
TGCGCCAGCAGCCGGGAGGGAAGTAAAGGAAACACCATATATTTT
>TRBV6-1|.|TRBJ1-4
CASSEGRGTANEKLFF
TGTGCCAGCAGTGAGGGCAGGGGTACGGCTAATGAAAAACTGTTTTTT
>TRBV6-5|TRBD2|TRBJ2-3
CASGTSLSTDTQYF
TGTGCCAGCGGGACTAGTCTTAGCACAGATACGCAGTATTTT
>TRBV2|TRBD1|TRBJ1-2
CASSTDQGQAYYGYTF
TGTGCCAGCAGTACCGATCAAGGACAGGCTTACTATGGCTACACCTTC
>TRBV2|TRBD2|TRBJ2-3
CASNGLAGMDTQYF
TGTGCCAGCAACGGACTAGCGGGAATGGATACGCAGTATTTT
>TRBV30|TRBD1|TRBJ2-5
CAWSVKGAETQYF
TGTGCCTGGAGTGTGAAGGGGGCCGAGACCCAGTACTTC
>TRBV18|TRBD1|TRBJ2-7
CASSHRGSYEQYF
TGTGCCAGCTCACACAGGGGCTCCTACGAGCAGTACTTC
>TRBV15|TRBD1|TRBJ1-4
CATSRGGTGAVATNEKLFF
TGTGCCACCAGCAGAGGTGGGACAGGGGCGGTGGCAACTAATGAAAAACTGTTTTTT
>TRBV2|.|TRBJ1-5
CASSEDGGPDQPQHF
TGTGCCAGCAGTGAAGATGGGGGCCCCGATCAGCCCCAGCATTTT